These 28 T cell receptor beta chains were all obtained from the same sample, sequenced in a study of blood T cell repertoires in COVID-19. Generated by immunoSEQ multiplex PCR, the TCRdb table keeps only in-frame clones and is missing some. Of roughly 230,000 clones in the sample, more than 80% were seen once. The sample comprised peripheral blood. These receptors all come from a human donor in a cohort sampled during active COVID-19.

This sequence joins TRBV19 and TRBJ1-1; D is perhaps TRBD1 (5 bases). Between the trimmed V and J ends, which lost 8 bases and 4 bases, there was a span of 17 bases. The germline V gene has CDR1 LNHDA and CDR2 SQIVND (reference sequence). CDR3 length: 14 amino acids. The CDR3 coding sequence is TGTGCCAGTGAAACACTGGTGGGGGGCACTGAAGCTTTCTTT. It codes for CASETLVGGTEAFF.

A remark on this clone: The same CDR3 can be traced to other DNA sequences in this sample. This chain connects TRBV5-4 to TRBJ2-5, with a weak D call TRBD2 (7 bases). V lost 9 bases and J 8 bases, leaving 32 bases between the germline ends. CDR1 SGHNT and CDR2 YYREEE come from the germline V gene (reference sequence). The CDR3 is made up of 17 amino acids. The CDR3 protein is CATFKRGAGLAGNTQYF. CDR3 coding DNA: TGTGCCACCTTTAAACGGGGGGCAGGACTGGCGGGGAACACCCAGTACTTC. The full variable domain, its missing parts supplied by reference TRBV5-4 and TRBJ2-5, is ETGVTQSPTHLIKTRGQQVTLRCSSQSGHNTVSWYQQALGQGPQFIFQYYREEENGRGNFPPRFSGLQFPNYSSELNVNALELDDSALYLCATFKRGAGLAGNTQYFGPGTRLLVL.

This clone showed up just a few times. CDR3 sequence (DNA): TGCGCCAGCAGCCGAGCGGGGACCACTGAAGCTTTCTTT. This encodes CASSRAGTTEAFF. The chain links TRBV4-1 to TRBJ1-1, with TRBD1 as a possible D gene (5 bases). Trimming stripped 4 bases from V and 4 bases from J, with 10 bases between. This CDR3 is 13 amino acids long. The germline gives CDR1 MGHRA, CDR2 YSYEKL.

Only one count was recorded for this clone. The genes are TRBV9 and TRBJ1-2; D is undetermined. Trimming pared 0 bases from V and 9 bases from J, leaving 21 bases between. The CDR3 extends over 16 amino acids. CDR1 and CDR2 (germline): SGDLS, YYNGEE. CDR3 nucleotides: TGTGCCAGCAGCGTAGCCCCACTCGGGAGGGCGGGAAGCTACACCTTC. Its translation is CASSVAPLGRAGSYTF.

As DNA, the CDR3 is TGTGCCACCAGTGACCTGGGACTAGCGGGAGGCACCGGGGAGCTGTTTTTT. The encoded protein is CATSDLGLAGGTGELFF. This chain links TRBV24-1 with TRBJ2-2; TRBD2 aligns across 15 bases. The CDR3 sequence is 17 residues long. The junction had 3 bases not matched to a gene; V was cut back by 4 bases and J by 4 bases. Looked up from germline, CDR1 is KGHDR and CDR2 is SFDVKD.

The chain has TRBV3-1 (or the pseudogene TRBV3-2) and TRBJ1-1; possible D gene TRBD1, 5 bases. CDR3 length: 15 residues. Germline CDR1 reads LGHDT; CDR2 reads YNNKEL (reference sequence). V gave up 4 bases and J gave up 4 bases, with 16 bases separating them. This CDR3 is CASSPARAGGTEAFF. CDR3 sequence (DNA): TGTGCCAGCAGCCCAGCGAGGGCGGGGGGCACTGAAGCTTTCTTT.

Concerning this clone: Additional DNA sequences in this sample encode the identical CDR3. V is TRBV18 and J is TRBJ1-1; D call uncertain. Trimming removed 3 bases at V and 1 base at J, with 6 bases between. Germline CDR1 reads KGHSH; CDR2 reads LQKENI. This CDR3 has 13 residues. The CDR3 loop is CASSPQENTEAFF. The CDR3 DNA follows: TGTGCCAGCTCACCTCAGGAGAACACTGAAGCTTTCTTT. The full variable domain, in which reference TRBV18 and TRBJ1-1 provide the parts outside the CDR3, is NAGVMQNPRHLVRRRGQEARLRCSPMKGHSHVYWYRQLPEEGLKFMVYLQKENIIDESGMPKERFSAEFPKEGPSILRIQQVVRGDSAAYFCASSPQENTEAFFGQGTRLTVV.

The chain recombines TRBV28 with TRBJ1-6; 8 bases align to TRBD1. Germline V gene lookup returns CDR1 MDHEN and CDR2 SYDVKM. V dropped 6 bases and J dropped 8; count of bases not matched to a gene: 12. The CDR3 covers 16 residues. The CDR3 coding sequence is TGTGCCAGCAGCCCCCTACGGACAGGGTCTCATTCACCCCTCCACTTT. Residues: CASSPLRTGSHSPLHF.

The chain employs TRBV19 and TRBJ1-5, with D unclear. The V end lost 7 bases, the J end lost 7 bases, and 14 bases lay between the germline ends. Germline V gives CDR1 LNHDA, CDR2 SQIVND (reference sequence). The CDR3 covers 13 residues. CDR3 residues: CASNPGSAQPQHF. In nucleotides, the CDR3 is TGTGCCAGTAACCCCGGGTCGGCCCAGCCCCAGCATTTT.

The chain carries TRBV6-5 and TRBJ1-6, with D possibly TRBD1 on 6 matching bases. CDR1 MNHEY and CDR2 SVGAGI come from the germline V gene. V gave up 10 bases and J gave up 10 bases, with 20 bases separating them. The CDR3 is 14 amino acids. In DNA form, the CDR3 reads TGTGCCACCCACCCGGAGACAGGCGAATCACCCCTCCACTTT. Amino acid sequence: CATHPETGESPLHF.

V gene TRBV7-9 combines with J gene TRBJ2-7; perhaps TRBD2 as D (6 bases). The CDR3 runs 14 residues. Trimming shortened V by 1 base and J by 0 bases, and 7 bases separated the two germline ends. Germline V gene sequence: CDR1 SEHNR, CDR2 FQNEAQ (reference sequence). This CDR3 is CASSLGGISYEQYF. Written as DNA, the CDR3 is TGTGCCAGCAGCTTAGGCGGGATCTCCTACGAGCAGTACTTC.

The V call is TRBV30, the J call TRBJ2-3; D is unresolved. Germline V gene sequence: CDR1 GTSNPN, CDR2 SVGIG (reference sequence). The CDR3 is 11 amino acids. V dropped 5 bases and J dropped 6 bases, with 9 bases sitting between them. The CDR3 DNA sequence: TGTGCCTGGCAAGTGCAGGATACGCAGTATTTT. Protein sequence: CAWQVQDTQYF. The variable domain in full, with the rest retrieved from reference TRBV30 and TRBJ2-3, is SQTIHQWPATLVQPVGSPLSLECTVEGTSNPNLYWYRQAAGRGLQLLFYSVGIGQISSEVPQNLSASRPQDRQFILSSKKLLLSDSGFYLCAWQVQDTQYFGPGTRLTVL.

The chain is built from TRBV28 and TRBJ1-5; D is uncertain. V shed 6 bases and J shed 8 bases, with 11 bases lying between them. CDR1 and CDR2 (germline): MDHEN, SYDVKM. CDR3 length equals 12 residues. CDR3 sequence: CASSLGVKPQHF. Here the CDR3 DNA reads TGTGCCAGCAGCCTGGGAGTTAAGCCCCAGCATTTT.

This clone was detected a few times. The rearrangement uses TRBV5-6 and TRBJ2-5, with 7 bases identical to TRBD2. Germline V gene sequence: CDR1 SGHDT, CDR2 YYEEEE. The CDR3 spans 15 residues. Trimming took 0 bases from V and 7 from J; bases not matched to a gene: 9. In DNA, the CDR3 is TGTGCCAGCAGCTTGGCCCCTAGCGGCTCACGGACCCAGTACTTC. This codes for CASSLAPSGSRTQYF.

The V and J genes are TRBV24-1 and TRBJ2-5; TRBD2 aligns across 8 bases. With 4 bases clipped from V and 5 bases from J, the junction kept 11 bases outside the gene matches. Germline values: CDR1 KGHDR, CDR2 SFDVKD. The CDR3 is 16 residues long. CDR3: CATSDHPGRAGETQYF. In DNA, the CDR3 is TGTGCCACCAGTGACCACCCCGGGAGGGCGGGGGAGACCCAGTACTTC.

The chain joins TRBV5-1 to TRBJ2-2; no definite D call. Germline V lookup: CDR1 SGHRS, CDR2 YFSETQ. The CDR3 loop spans 13 amino acids. V lost 4 bases to trimming and J lost 4 bases, with 8 bases between them. The CDR3 bases are TGCGCCAGCAGCCTTACAGCCACCGGGGAGCTGTTTTTT. Its protein is CASSLTATGELFF.

This clone has a handful of counts. The rearrangement uses TRBV21-1 and TRBJ1-2; TRBD1 is taken as the D call from the table, unchecked against the DNA. TRBV21-1 is a recognized pseudogene. The CDR3 consists of 17 residues. CDR3 DNA sequence: TGTGCCAGCAGCAAAGATTTCCTGGGCAGGGGTGACTATGGCTACACCTTC. The encoded protein is CASSKDFLGRGDYGYTF.

As DNA, the CDR3 is TGTGCCAGCAGCTCGGCGGGTTACGAGCAGTACTTC. It specifies CASSSAGYEQYF. The gene calls are TRBV5-6 and TRBJ2-7, with D possibly matching TRBD2 (5 bases). The V gene's germline CDR1 is SGHDT and CDR2 YYEEEE. The CDR3 is 12 residues long. V was pared by 3 bases and J by 4 bases, with 8 bases between.

The chain combines TRBV29-1 with TRBJ2-7, with TRBD1 identical over 9 bases. The CDR3 runs 16 residues. In germline, CDR1 is SQVTM, CDR2 ANQGSEA. V trimming: 5 bases; J trimming: 2 bases; junction bases outside the gene matches: 13. This CDR3 is CSVLRVVGTGTYEQYF. The CDR3 DNA reads TGCAGCGTTCTTCGAGTAGTCGGGACAGGGACCTACGAGCAGTACTTC.

V usage is TRBV7-9 and J usage is TRBJ2-7; 8 bases map to TRBD2. The germline CDR1 and CDR2 sequences are SEHNR and FQNEAQ (reference sequence). The CDR3 loop spans 16 amino acids. J lost 4 bases, V lost 6 bases, and 14 bases had no gene match. CDR3 sequence (DNA): TGTGCCAGCAGTCGCAGGGGACCGCGGGAGGTTTACGAGCAGTACTTC. Translated, it gives CASSRRGPREVYEQYF. Combining the CDR3 with reference TRBV7-9 and TRBJ2-7 gives the whole variable domain DTGVSQNPRHKITKRGQNVTFRCDPISEHNRLYWYRQTLGQGPEFLTYFQNEAQLEKSRLLSDRFSAERPKGSFSTLEIQRTEQGDSAMYLCASSRRGPREVYEQYFGPGTRLTVT.

V usage is TRBV5-1 and J usage is TRBJ2-1; 7 bases line up with TRBD2. Germline trimming cut 4 bases from V and 2 bases from J; bases unmatched to any gene: 9. The CDR3 extends over 16 amino acids. Germline CDR1 SGHRS, CDR2 YFSETQ. The chain's CDR3 is CASSLDGGSTYNEQFF. Here the CDR3 DNA reads TGCGCCAGCAGCCTGGACGGGGGGTCCACCTACAATGAGCAGTTCTTC.

This chain links TRBV2 with TRBJ1-1; 7 positions match TRBD1. The V gene end was trimmed by 6 bases and the J gene end by 7 bases; junction bases not matched to a gene: 8. Per the germline V gene, CDR1 is SNHLY and CDR2 is FYNNEI. The CDR3 is made up of 13 amino acids. CDR3 in amino acids: CASSYRTGSEAFF. The CDR3 DNA reads TGTGCCAGCAGCTACCGGACAGGCAGTGAAGCTTTCTTT.

The rearrangement uses TRBV9 and TRBJ2-7; 8 bases align to TRBD2. The junction had 6 bases not matched to a gene; V was cut back by 3 bases and J by 4 bases. The CDR3 contains 14 residues. Germline CDR1 reads SGDLS; CDR2 reads YYNGEE. The CDR3, as DNA: TGTGCCAGCAGCGAGGGCGGGGGGATTTACGAGCAGTACTTC. This codes for CASSEGGGIYEQYF.

The CDR3 reads CASSPERSKNIQYF. In nucleotides, the CDR3 is TGTGCCAGCTCACCAGAGAGGTCCAAAAACATTCAGTACTTC. V usage is TRBV18 and J usage is TRBJ2-4, with D unclear. CDR1 is KGHSH, CDR2 LQKENI, per germline. This CDR3 has 14 residues. Trimming pared 2 bases from V and 2 bases from J, leaving 7 bases between.

The V and J genes are TRBV5-4 and TRBJ2-7, with D hard to call. CDR1 is SGHNT and CDR2 is YYREEE in the germline V gene (reference sequence). Trimming pared 0 bases from V and 3 bases from J, leaving 10 bases between. The CDR3 is made up of 14 amino acids. CDR3 coding DNA: TGTGCCAGCAGCTTGGCCGGTGAATTCTACGAGCAGTACTTC. Residues: CASSLAGEFYEQYF.

This clone was seen only once. The J gene is TRBJ1-6, the V gene TRBV3-1 (or the pseudogene TRBV3-2); D not resolved. The length of the CDR3 is 16 residues. Germline V lookup: CDR1 LGHDT, CDR2 YNNKEL (reference sequence). V was clipped by 7 bases and J by 0 bases, with 13 bases between them. In DNA form, the CDR3 reads TGTGCCAGCACCCCGCGCCAGGACTCCTATAATTCACCCCTCCACTTT. Its protein is CASTPRQDSYNSPLHF.

The chain carries TRBV4-1 and TRBJ2-2, with no clear D. Deletions cut 2 bases from V and 0 bases from J, with 13 bases between. CDR1 is MGHRA, CDR2 YSYEKL, per germline. The CDR3 extends over 17 amino acids. In nucleotides, the CDR3 is TGCGCCAGCAGCCAATACGAGACGGGTACGAACACCGGGGAGCTGTTTTTT. This codes for CASSQYETGTNTGELFF.

This chain links TRBV11-3 with TRBJ2-3, with a tentative D call TRBD2 (6 bases). There are 14 residues in the CDR3. V was shortened by 3 bases and J by 1 base, with 8 bases between the two germline ends. Per germline, CDR1 SGHNT and CDR2 YENEEA. Here the CDR3 DNA reads TGTGCCAGCAGCTTGGGCGGGGGCACAGATACGCAGTATTTT. It encodes CASSLGGGTDTQYF.